This T cell receptor beta chain was documented in a study of monozygotic twins with inflammatory bowel disease. TCRdb re-called the 5' RACE reads; one entry per CDR3 protein, DNA not given. This sample lists about 380,000 distinct CDR3 sequences; its ten largest clones have 2.5% to 3%. This CDR3 is 16 amino acids long. Germline CDR1 and CDR2: SGHRS and YFSETQ. Sequenced material: blood. This clonotype originated in a human donor with ulcerative colitis or Crohn's disease, or a healthy co-twin of an affected twin (not recorded which). V and J are TRBV5-1 and TRBJ1-4; with no DNA, the TCRdb D assignment of TRBD1 cannot be verified. CDR3 sequence reads: CASSLDPRASNEKLFF.